These 29 T cell receptor beta chains were all obtained from the same sample, sequenced in a study of Ad26.COV2.S vaccination and SARS-CoV-2 variants. The treatment was: over 15 received Ad26.COV2.S at low or high dose, single or two shots; about 5 received placebo; per-sample allocation not given. Day 63 after the first injection of vaccine or placebo was the sampling time. Clones were read by immunoSEQ multiplex PCR, and TCRdb kept only the in-frame ones, dropping some. The sample has about 370,000 clones; about nine tenths are singletons. The specimen comprised peripheral blood, sampled in a trial of Ad26.COV2.S vaccine versus placebo. These receptor sequences come from a person between 18 and 65 years old who received the Ad26.COV2.S COVID-19 vaccine or a placebo.

The chain links TRBV2 to TRBJ2-2; D remains ambiguous. V dropped 3 bases and J dropped 9 bases, with 11 bases sitting between them. CDR1 SNHLY and CDR2 FYNNEI come from the germline V gene. The CDR3 contains 13 residues. The DNA of the CDR3 is TGTGCCAGCAGTGAGGAAAGGACCCGGGAGCTGTTTTTT. It specifies CASSEERTRELFF.

This chain uses TRBV11-3 with TRBJ1-2; possibly TRBD1 for D (6 bases). The V gene's germline CDR1 is SGHNT and CDR2 YENEEA. V lost 3 bases, J lost 4 bases, and 15 bases lay in between. The CDR3 is 15 amino acids. CDR3 sequence reads: CASSLGGQRPYGYTF. CDR3 bases: TGTGCCAGCAGCTTGGGGGGGCAGCGCCCCTATGGCTACACCTTC.

This chain uses TRBV7-6 with TRBJ2-1, with 10 bases aligning to TRBD2. CDR3 length equals 17 residues. After removal of 2 bases from V and 6 bases from J, the junction contained 10 bases not matched to a gene. Looked up from germline, CDR1 is SGHVS and CDR2 is FNYEAQ. DNA of the CDR3: TGTGCCAGCAGCTTATCTAGCGGGAGTATCGCGGGCAATGAGCAGTTCTTC. This codes for CASSLSSGSIAGNEQFF.

The chain joins TRBV5-1 to TRBJ2-1; D possibly matches TRBD1 or TRBD2 (6 bases each). CDR3 size: 15 residues. Germline CDR1 SGHRS, CDR2 YFSETQ. With 2 bases removed from V and 2 bases from J, the gap between germline ends came to 11 bases. The CDR3 coding sequence is TGCGCCAGCAGCTTACAGGGAGGCACCTACAATGAGCAGTTCTTC. It codes for CASSLQGGTYNEQFF.

CDR3 amino acids: CAIILSGVSTEAFF. Here the CDR3 DNA reads TGTGCCATCATCCTATCTGGGGTAAGCACTGAAGCTTTCTTT. The rearrangement uses TRBV10-3 and TRBJ1-1; D not certain. CDR1 is ENHRY, CDR2 SYGVKD, per germline. V shed 7 bases and J shed 4 bases, with 16 bases lying between them. CDR3 length: 14 residues.

The chain recombines TRBV6-1 with TRBJ1-5; 8 nucleotides line up with TRBD1. The length of the CDR3 is 17 residues. CDR1 is MNHNS, CDR2 SASEGT, per germline. V shed 3 bases, J shed 3 bases, and the junction held 10 bases outside the gene matches. The CDR3 region has the DNA TGTGCCAGCAGTGACCACAGGGGGATTCCCCTCAATCAGCCCCAGCATTTT. It encodes CASSDHRGIPLNQPQHF.

The chain carries TRBV5-4 and TRBJ2-3, with TRBD2 matching over 12 bases. Germline assignment: CDR1 SGHNT and CDR2 YYREEE (reference sequence). Losses at the gene ends were 4 bases for V and 0 bases for J; bases not matched to a gene: 6. The CDR3 extends over 17 amino acids. The CDR3 coding sequence is TGTGCCAGCAGCACTCGACTAGCGGGGGCTAGCACAGATACGCAGTATTTT. This sequence encodes CASSTRLAGASTDTQYF.

The chain couples TRBV19 to TRBJ2-1, with 8 bases lining up with TRBD2. Germline CDR1 LNHDA, CDR2 SQIVND (reference sequence). The CDR3 loop spans 16 amino acids. V dropped 1 base and J dropped 4; count of bases not matched to a gene: 6. The CDR3 sequence: CASSIGAASGYNEQFF. The CDR3 DNA sequence: TGTGCCAGTAGTATAGGGGCGGCTAGCGGGTACAATGAGCAGTTCTTC. Variable domain in full (rest from reference TRBV19 and TRBJ2-1): DGGITQSPKYLFRKEGQNVTLSCEQNLNHDAMYWYRQDPGQGLRLIYYSQIVNDFQKGDIAEGYSVSREKKESFPLTVTSAQKNPTAFYLCASSIGAASGYNEQFFGPGTRLTVL.

The gene calls are TRBV21-1 and TRBJ2-7; the D call of TRBD2 is as the table states it, not checked on the DNA. TRBV21-1 is a pseudogene segment. The CDR3 is made up of 14 amino acids. This chain's CDR3 is CASRAGTRPYEQYF. The DNA for the CDR3 is TGTGCCAGCAGGGCCGGGACTAGGCCCTACGAGCAGTACTTC.

V is TRBV10-3 and J is TRBJ2-3, with D perhaps given as TRBD1 or TRBD2 (6 bases each). The length of the CDR3 is 15 residues. CDR1 ENHRY and CDR2 SYGVKD come from the germline V gene. Trimming stripped 6 bases from V and 2 bases from J, with 15 bases between. CDR3 protein: CAISAKGGPTDTQYF. Here the CDR3 DNA reads TGTGCCATCAGCGCCAAGGGGGGCCCCACAGATACGCAGTATTTT.

The V and J genes are TRBV20-1 and TRBJ2-3; D call uncertain. This CDR3 is 11 amino acids long. Trimming left V 5 bases short and J 6 bases short, with 9 bases between. Germline V gene sequence: CDR1 DFQATT, CDR2 SNEGSKA (reference sequence). The CDR3 protein is CSAYIGDTQYF. The CDR3 DNA follows: TGCAGTGCTTACATTGGCGATACGCAGTATTTT.

The gene calls are TRBV19 and TRBJ2-2, with 16 positions matching TRBD2. This CDR3 region has 19 residues. Germline V lookup: CDR1 LNHDA, CDR2 SQIVND (reference sequence). The ends lost 4 bases at V and 7 bases at J; junction bases unmatched: 12. Written as DNA, the CDR3 is TGTGCCAGTAGTAAGCGGTCCGGGACTAGCGGGAGGGGTGTCGGGGAGCTGTTTTTT. Its protein is CASSKRSGTSGRGVGELFF.

This clone was found once. This rearrangement joins TRBV7-3 to TRBJ2-1; D gene uncertain. The CDR3 consists of 16 residues. Between the trimmed V and J ends, which lost 2 bases and 5 bases, there was a span of 16 bases. Germline lookup yields CDR1 SGHTA and CDR2 FQGTGA. This chain's CDR3 is CASSLGWAGSHNEQFF. CDR3 DNA: TGTGCCAGCAGCTTAGGGTGGGCAGGCAGCCACAATGAGCAGTTCTTC.

The chain couples TRBV7-9 to TRBJ2-7; TRBD1 is a possible D gene (5 bases). The germline gives CDR1 SEHNR, CDR2 FQNEAQ (reference sequence). V shed 0 bases and J shed 0 bases, with 12 bases lying between them. This CDR3 contains 16 residues. In DNA form, the CDR3 reads TGTGCCAGCAGCTTAGCGCAGGGTCTAATCTCCTACGAGCAGTACTTC. This gives the protein CASSLAQGLISYEQYF.

V is TRBV4-2 and J is TRBJ2-7; 14 nucleotides line up with TRBD2. This CDR3 region has 17 residues. Germline loops: CDR1 LGHNA, CDR2 YNFKEQ. The V segment lost 4 bases and the J segment 6 bases; nucleotides outside the gene matches: 11. CDR3 sequence (DNA): TGTGCCAGCAGCCCGGGACTAGCGGGAGTCACAGCCACCGAGCAGTACTTC. Encoded protein: CASSPGLAGVTATEQYF.

This clone has just one count. The rearrangement uses TRBV7-8 and TRBJ2-1; no firm D call. Germline CDR1 SGHVS, CDR2 FQNEAQ. Trimming stripped 1 base from V and 9 bases from J, with 7 bases between. This CDR3 is 12 amino acids long. The CDR3 protein is CASSLGWAEQFF. The CDR3 bases are TGTGCCAGCAGCTTAGGGTGGGCTGAGCAGTTCTTC.

This chain connects TRBV24-1 to TRBJ2-2; TRBD1 is a possible D gene (5 bases). The germline gives CDR1 KGHDR, CDR2 SFDVKD. V lost 1 base to trimming and J lost 7 bases, with 9 bases between them. CDR3 length: 14 residues. The CDR3 protein is CATSDLKGVGELFF. CDR3 in DNA: TGTGCCACCAGTGATTTAAAAGGGGTCGGGGAGCTGTTTTTT.

The chain joins TRBV7-3 to TRBJ2-1; no clear D. CDR3 length: 13 residues. With 5 bases removed from V and 9 bases from J, the gap between germline ends came to 14 bases. Germline V gene lookup returns CDR1 SGHTA and CDR2 FQGTGA. CDR3 residues: CASSPTYASEQFF. The CDR3 DNA sequence: TGTGCCAGCAGCCCCACCTACGCCAGTGAGCAGTTCTTC.

V gene TRBV4-1 combines with J gene TRBJ2-5, with 10 nucleotides matching TRBD2. V dropped 4 bases and J dropped 6; count of bases not matched to a gene: 8. CDR1 and CDR2 (germline): MGHRA, YSYEKL. The CDR3 is made up of 15 amino acids. The CDR3 DNA is TGCGCCAGCAGCCCGGGACTAGCGAAACGAAAGACCCAGTACTTC. Its protein product is CASSPGLAKRKTQYF.

The chain uses TRBV9 and TRBJ2-5; possibly TRBD1 for D (5 bases). This CDR3 is 13 amino acids long. Germline loops: CDR1 SGDLS, CDR2 YYNGEE. V shed 2 bases and J shed 5 bases, with 10 bases lying between them. CDR3 in DNA: TGTGCCAGCAGCGTTTCAGGGTGGGAGACCCAGTACTTC. It specifies CASSVSGWETQYF.

This sequence joins TRBV7-6 and TRBJ2-7; D is uncertain. Germline V CDR1 and CDR2: SGHVS, FNYEAQ. The CDR3 totals 15 residues. V lost 1 base and J 3 bases, leaving 13 bases between the germline ends. CDR3 nucleotides: TGTGCCAGCAGCTTAGGCAGTATGGGCCTCTACGAGCAGTACTTC. It encodes CASSLGSMGLYEQYF. The variable domain in full, completed from reference TRBV7-6 and TRBJ2-7, reads GAGVSQSPRYKVTKRGQDVALRCDPISGHVSLYWYRQALGQGPEFLTYFNYEAQQDKSGLPNDRFSAERPEGSISTLTIQRTEQRDSAMYRCASSLGSMGLYEQYFGPGTRLTVT.

V usage is TRBV19 and J usage is TRBJ2-1; 10 positions agree with TRBD1. V trimming: 0 bases; J trimming: 4 bases; junction bases outside the gene matches: 3. This CDR3 is built from 16 residues. In germline, CDR1 is LNHDA, CDR2 SQIVND (reference sequence). CDR3 in DNA: TGTGCCAGTAGTATAGAGGGACAGGGGCCTTACAATGAGCAGTTCTTC. Its protein product is CASSIEGQGPYNEQFF. Full variable domain (outside the CDR3, taken from reference TRBV19 and TRBJ2-1): DGGITQSPKYLFRKEGQNVTLSCEQNLNHDAMYWYRQDPGQGLRLIYYSQIVNDFQKGDIAEGYSVSREKKESFPLTVTSAQKNPTAFYLCASSIEGQGPYNEQFFGPGTRLTVL.

The CDR3 region is CASSRGRTSGVSHEQYF. Written as DNA, the CDR3 is TGTGCCAGCAGCCGAGGAAGGACTAGCGGGGTATCCCACGAGCAGTACTTC. V and J are TRBV4-2 and TRBJ2-7; 12 bases fit TRBD2. The V and J ends lost 4 bases and 5 bases, in that order; junction bases with no gene match: 12. Per the germline V gene, CDR1 is LGHNA and CDR2 is YNFKEQ. This CDR3 has 17 residues.

The chain links TRBV6-5 to TRBJ2-7; 9 nucleotides align to TRBD1. Germline V gene sequence: CDR1 MNHEY, CDR2 SVGAGI. The V and J ends lost 6 bases and 6 bases, in that order; junction bases with no gene match: 12. This CDR3 spans 15 amino acids. CDR3 sequence: CASRRTGEVSSEQYF. The CDR3 nucleotides read TGTGCCAGCAGAAGGACAGGGGAGGTTTCGAGCGAGCAGTACTTC.

The CDR3, as DNA: TGTGCCTGGAGTGTTGCTGAGGCAAATACGCAGTATTTT. Its protein is CAWSVAEANTQYF. The V gene is TRBV30, the J gene TRBJ2-3; D uncertain. The CDR3 has 13 residues. CDR1 is GTSNPN, CDR2 SVGIG, per germline (reference sequence). V lost 0 bases and J 7 bases, leaving 11 bases between the germline ends.

The chain combines TRBV11-3 with TRBJ1-6; 7 bases agree with TRBD1. CDR1 and CDR2 (germline): SGHNT, YENEEA. This CDR3 region has 15 residues. V shed 5 bases and J 10 bases; nucleotides not matched to a gene: 11. The CDR3 nucleotides are TGTGCCAGCAGCCAAGTAGGGGGCCCTAGATCACCCCTCCACTTT. Translation: CASSQVGGPRSPLHF.

The chain couples TRBV7-2 to TRBJ1-2; 7 nucleotides agree with TRBD1. The junction had 9 bases not matched to a gene; V was cut back by 5 bases and J by 9 bases. Per germline, CDR1 SGHTA and CDR2 FQGNSA. The CDR3 is 13 residues long. Here the CDR3 DNA reads TGTGCCAGCAGCCCAGACTCGACAGGGAGCTACACCTTC. This sequence encodes CASSPDSTGSYTF.

The V gene is TRBV7-8, the J gene TRBJ2-1; 12 bases are a match to TRBD2. From germline, CDR1 is SGHVS and CDR2 FQNEAQ. The CDR3 is made up of 21 amino acids. Trimming at V came to 0 bases and at J to 1 base, leaving 13 bases not matched to a gene. The chain's CDR3 is CASSLAMLRLAGAHSYNEQFF. Here the CDR3 DNA reads TGTGCCAGCAGCTTAGCAATGCTTAGACTAGCGGGAGCCCATTCCTACAATGAGCAGTTCTTC. The full variable domain, in which reference TRBV7-8 and TRBJ2-1 provide the parts outside the CDR3, is GAGVSQSPRYKVAKRGQDVALRCDPISGHVSLFWYQQALGQGPEFLTYFQNEAQLDKSGLPSDRFFAERPEGSVSTLKIQRTQQEDSAVYLCASSLAMLRLAGAHSYNEQFFGPGTRLTVL.

This clone has just one count. V is TRBV29-1 and J is TRBJ2-7, with D unclear. The CDR3 sequence is 11 residues long. The V gene lost 4 bases and the J gene lost 4 bases, with 8 bases spanning the gap. Germline V gene data show CDR1 as SQVTM and CDR2 as ANQGSEA. CDR3 residues: CSVAARYEQYF. The DNA of the CDR3 is TGCAGCGTTGCAGCCAGATACGAGCAGTACTTC.